The 23 T cell receptor beta chains below come from one sample, sequenced in a study of blood T cell repertoires in COVID-19. TCRdb's table, derived via immunoSEQ multiplex PCR, lists solely in-frame clones and lacks some. The sample lists 270,000 or so clones, about four fifths occurring once. The sample was PBMCs or T cells enriched from blood (not recorded which). Receptor source: a man aged 50-60 years who had recovered from COVID-19.

V is TRBV4-2 and J is TRBJ1-2, with 9 bases matching TRBD1. The length of the CDR3 is 16 residues. The V segment lost 4 bases and the J segment 1 base; nucleotides outside the gene matches: 7. Germline V gene data show CDR1 as LGHNA and CDR2 as YNFKEQ. The CDR3: CASSPPRTGVNYGYTF. DNA for the CDR3: TGTGCCAGCAGCCCACCTCGGACAGGGGTTAACTATGGCTACACCTTC.

The CDR3 loop reads CASSLTKGNYGYTF. The CDR3 DNA sequence: TGTGCCAGCAGCTTAACGAAGGGGAACTATGGCTACACCTTC. V and J are TRBV7-8 and TRBJ1-2, with D perhaps TRBD1 (5 bases). CDR1 is SGHVS, CDR2 FQNEAQ, per germline. The CDR3 runs 14 residues. V was pared by 2 bases and J by 2 bases, with 9 bases between.

The V call is TRBV11-2, the J call TRBJ2-3; D not resolved. Germline CDR1 is SGHAT and CDR2 is FQNNGV. CDR3 size: 16 residues. With 1 base removed from V and 3 bases from J, the gap between germline ends came to 14 bases. In DNA form, the CDR3 reads TGTGCCAGCAGCTTAGTTGAGTTTATCACTACAGATACGCAGTATTTT. Residues: CASSLVEFITTDTQYF.

The chain employs TRBV9 and TRBJ2-7, with 11 nucleotides matching TRBD2. With 3 bases clipped from V and 3 bases from J, the junction kept 8 bases outside the gene matches. CDR3 length: 16 amino acids. Germline-derived CDR1 and CDR2 are SGDLS and YYNGEE. The CDR3 protein is CASSETSGTRGYEQYF. In DNA, the CDR3 is TGTGCCAGCAGCGAGACTAGCGGGACTAGGGGCTACGAGCAGTACTTC.

The CDR3 spells CSVWIGVYEQYF. The CDR3 DNA follows: TGCAGCGTTTGGATCGGGGTCTACGAGCAGTACTTC. V gene TRBV29-1 combines with J gene TRBJ2-7, with D perhaps matching TRBD2 (5 bases). The CDR3 has 12 amino acids. The V gene's germline CDR1 is SQVTM and CDR2 ANQGSEA. Trimming left V 5 bases short and J 3 bases short, with 11 bases between.

J is TRBJ2-3 and V is TRBV5-1, with 11 bases lining up with TRBD2. The V gene end was trimmed by 4 bases and the J gene end by 6 bases; junction bases not matched to a gene: 16. This CDR3 spans 18 amino acids. CDR1 is SGHRS and CDR2 is YFSETQ in the germline V gene. In DNA, the CDR3 is TGCGCCAGCAGCCCCCGAGGGGCTAGCGGGAGGATGGGGGATACGCAGTATTTT. Its translation: CASSPRGASGRMGDTQYF.

The chain uses TRBV9 and TRBJ1-4; D perhaps matches TRBD1 (5 bases). This CDR3 spans 14 amino acids. V gave up 3 bases and J gave up 3 bases, with 9 bases separating them. Germline V gene data show CDR1 as SGDLS and CDR2 as YYNGEE. The CDR3 here is CASSEQVANEKLFF. In DNA form, the CDR3 reads TGTGCCAGCAGCGAACAGGTGGCTAATGAAAAACTGTTTTTT.

The chain joins TRBV28 to TRBJ1-4, with TRBD1 as a possible D gene (6 bases). Per the germline V gene, CDR1 is MDHEN and CDR2 is SYDVKM. This CDR3 comprises 14 residues. The V end lost 7 bases, the J end lost 8 bases, and 17 bases lay between the germline ends. The chain's CDR3 is CASNPTGREEKLFF. CDR3 coding DNA: TGTGCCAGCAACCCCACAGGGAGGGAAGAAAAACTGTTTTTT.

This clone was picked up one time. The chain recombines TRBV4-2 with TRBJ2-5, with 15 bases that match TRBD2. Germline lookup yields CDR1 LGHNA and CDR2 YNFKEQ. Trimming cost V 5 bases and J 5 bases; bases outside gene matches: 3. The CDR3 length is 15 residues. The CDR3 DNA reads as TGTGCCAGCAGCTACGGGACTAGCGGGGGGGAGACCCAGTACTTC. This sequence encodes CASSYGTSGGETQYF.

For the CDR3, the DNA is TGTGCCAGCACCCAGGGACAGGGAAGTGGCTACACCTTC. This codes for CASTQGQGSGYTF. The V gene is TRBV12-3 or TRBV12-4, the J gene TRBJ1-2; 9 positions agree with TRBD1. The CDR3 has 13 residues. The V segment lost 7 bases and the J segment 7 bases; nucleotides outside the gene matches: 7.

The rearrangement joins TRBV7-6 to TRBJ2-1, with 7 bases aligning to TRBD2. V trimming: 3 bases; J trimming: 9 bases; junction bases outside the gene matches: 5. There are 13 residues in the CDR3. Per germline, CDR1 SGHVS and CDR2 FNYEAQ. CDR3 in amino acids: CASSFSRELEQFF. Written as DNA, the CDR3 is TGTGCCAGCAGCTTTTCGCGGGAGCTTGAGCAGTTCTTC.

V is TRBV5-1 and J is TRBJ2-7, with D maybe TRBD1 (5 bases). Between the trimmed V and J ends, which lost 9 bases and 2 bases, there was a span of 9 bases. Germline CDR1 reads SGHRS; CDR2 reads YFSETQ. CDR3 size: 11 residues. The CDR3: CAIYRTYEQYF. The CDR3 DNA sequence: TGCGCCATCTACAGGACCTACGAGCAGTACTTC.

This clone was counted only a few times. The chain carries TRBV6-5 and TRBJ1-5, with TRBD1 matching over 7 bases. The CDR3 consists of 14 residues. The trim removed 4 bases at V and 2 bases at J, leaving 2 bases unmatched. Looked up from germline, CDR1 is MNHEY and CDR2 is SVGAGI. The DNA for the CDR3 is TGTGCCAGCAGTTTTCAGGGGGGCAATCAGCCCCAGCATTTT. This sequence encodes CASSFQGGNQPQHF.

The chain couples TRBV18 to TRBJ1-2, with TRBD1 identical over 12 bases. J lost 4 bases, V lost 3 bases, and 3 bases had no gene match. The CDR3 runs 15 residues. Germline lookup yields CDR1 KGHSH and CDR2 LQKENI. The CDR3 DNA is TGTGCCAGCTCACCTGGGACAGGGGGCGCCTATGGCTACACCTTC. Its protein is CASSPGTGGAYGYTF.

This sequence joins TRBV29-1 and TRBJ2-6; no reliable D call. The ends were cut back, 4 bases at V and 0 bases at J, with 10 bases in the middle. CDR1 is SQVTM and CDR2 is ANQGSEA in the germline V gene. The CDR3 has 15 amino acids. The CDR3 bases are TGCAGCGTTGCAGGCCCCCTCTCTGGGGCCAACGTCCTGACTTTC. It specifies CSVAGPLSGANVLTF.

Remarks on this clone: Compared with germline, one end of the junction differs, possibly owing to a read error. The V and J genes are TRBV19 and TRBJ2-1; TRBD2 matches at 11 bases. CDR1 is LNHDA and CDR2 is SQIVND in the germline V gene (reference sequence). The CDR3 runs to 15 residues. CDR3 sequence: CASSIPSGGYSEQFF. Written as DNA, the CDR3 is TGTGCCAGTAGTATCCCTAGCGGGGGGTACAGTGAGCAGTTCTTC.

This chain joins TRBV7-9 and TRBJ2-1; D remains unclear. The CDR3 loop spans 16 amino acids. Germline values: CDR1 SEHNR, CDR2 FQNEAQ (reference sequence). V gave up 5 bases and J gave up 3 bases, with 17 bases separating them. The DNA for the CDR3 is TGTGCCAGCAGCCGCCTTGGCACATACAACTACAATGAGCAGTTCTTC. This codes for CASSRLGTYNYNEQFF.

The V call is TRBV29-1, the J call TRBJ1-3; the D gene is possibly TRBD1 (6 bases). The V gene's germline CDR1 is SQVTM and CDR2 ANQGSEA. This CDR3 spans 12 amino acids. Trimming stripped 5 bases from V and 4 bases from J, with 9 bases between. CDR3 region: CSVSTGGNTIYF. DNA for the CDR3: TGCAGCGTTTCTACAGGGGGAAACACCATATATTTT.

The V gene is TRBV19, the J gene TRBJ2-7, with D possibly being TRBD2 (5 bases). The CDR3 spans 15 residues. V was cut by 5 bases and J by 1 base, with 15 bases left in between. Germline-derived CDR1 and CDR2 are LNHDA and SQIVND (reference sequence). The CDR3 loop reads CASSWTGSTSYEQYF. CDR3 nucleotides: TGTGCCAGTAGTTGGACGGGATCCACTTCCTACGAGCAGTACTTC.

The chain couples TRBV4-1 to TRBJ2-5; TRBD2 aligns across 9 bases. V shed 1 base and J 5 bases; nucleotides not matched to a gene: 8. The CDR3 is made up of 16 amino acids. The germline gives CDR1 MGHRA, CDR2 YSYEKL. This chain's CDR3 is CASSQAAGGVRETQYF. Written as DNA, the CDR3 is TGCGCCAGCAGCCAAGCTGCGGGGGGGGTCCGGGAGACCCAGTACTTC.

V gene TRBV6-5 combines with J gene TRBJ1-4; D gene uncertain. The V and J ends lost 6 bases and 7 bases respectively, with 18 bases between them. The CDR3 has 15 amino acids. Germline V CDR1 and CDR2: MNHEY, SVGAGI. The CDR3 nucleotides are TGTGCCAGCAGACAGACAAGGGCCCGGGGTGAAAAACTGTTTTTT. Its translation: CASRQTRARGEKLFF.

The rearrangement joins TRBV15 to TRBJ1-4; the match to TRBD1 covers 8 bases. With V trimmed by 7 bases and J by 3 bases, 7 bases remained unmatched. CDR3 length: 15 amino acids. Germline values: CDR1 LNHNV, CDR2 YYDKDF (reference sequence). This CDR3 reads CATIAGGASNEKLFF. The DNA for the CDR3 is TGTGCCACCATCGCAGGGGGCGCCTCTAATGAAAAACTGTTTTTT.

The DNA for the CDR3 is TGCGCCAGCAGCTTGGGAGGAGGACGGACTAGCTCGAATGAGCAGTTCTTC. Translation gives CASSLGGGRTSSNEQFF. The rearrangement links TRBV5-1 to TRBJ2-1; TRBD2 matches 8 bases. The junction had 12 bases not matched to a gene; V was cut back by 0 bases and J by 7 bases. Germline CDR1 SGHRS, CDR2 YFSETQ. The CDR3 extends over 17 amino acids.